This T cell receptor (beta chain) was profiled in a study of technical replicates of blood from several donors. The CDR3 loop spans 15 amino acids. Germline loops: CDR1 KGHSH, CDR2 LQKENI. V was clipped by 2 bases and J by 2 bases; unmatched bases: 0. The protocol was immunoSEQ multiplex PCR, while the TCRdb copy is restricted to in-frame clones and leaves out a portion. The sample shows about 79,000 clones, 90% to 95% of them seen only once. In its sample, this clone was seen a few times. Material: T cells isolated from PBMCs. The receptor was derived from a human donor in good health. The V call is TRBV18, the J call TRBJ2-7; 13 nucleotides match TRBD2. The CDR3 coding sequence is TGTGCCAGCTCACCAACTAGCGGGGGGGCCTACGAGCAGTACTTC. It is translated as CASSPTSGGAYEQYF.